The entry below describes one T cell receptor beta chain. The antigen remains undetermined. PCR primers comprised 60 Vbeta and 13 Jbeta primers. Here immunoSEQ multiplex PCR was the method, and the copy in TCRdb shows in-frame clones only, minus some. The sample has about 100,000 clones, roughly 74% seen once. Per the germline V gene, CDR1 is SNHLY and CDR2 is FYNNEI. V lost 3 bases and J 7 bases, leaving 9 bases between the germline ends. This CDR3 comprises 13 residues. This specimen comes from a study of cytomegalovirus exposure and HLA in healthy donors. Broader study findings: Analyzed later, most CMV-associated TCR beta chains appeared HLA-restricted.

The sequence was collected from a female donor in good health and CMV-seropositive. J is TRBJ2-2 and V is TRBV2; TRBD2 might be the D (5 bases). The sequenced material came from PBMCs. The CDR3 DNA reads as TGTGCCAGCAGTGACGGAGGTGGCGGGGAGCTGTTTTTT. It codes for CASSDGGGGELFF. The full variable domain, its missing parts supplied by reference TRBV2 and TRBJ2-2, is EPEVTQTPSHQVTQMGQEVILRCVPISNHLYFYWYRQILGQKVEFLVSFYNNEISEKSEIFDDQFSVERPDGSNFTLKIRSTKLEDSAMYFCASSDGGGGELFFGEGSRLTVL.